A single sample is the source of the 27 T cell receptor beta chains below, sequenced in a study of CD8+ T cells in alopecia areata listed by TCRdb under 2018. According to the study, the label for this sample's time point signals: around 28 days on oral tofacitinib. Explained via the paper, the treatment or condition label denotes: oral pan-JAK inhibitor, 5-10 mg twice daily. Libraries came from the immunoSEQ multiplex PCR assay. To provide template for TCR sequencing, every sample had RNA extracted and reverse transcribed into cDNA. Entries here come from immuneACCESS through TCRdb and include only in-frame sequences with V and J called. Some clones fail to appear in such tables; in the studies checked, an unresolved V gene covers under half of the shortfall, and the cause of the remainder is unknown. This sample holds about 140,000 clones; roughly nine tenths were observed only once. The top ten clones comprise under 15% of the sample.

Sample: CD8+ T cells sorted from blood, taken at week 4, from a patient treated with tofacitinib. These receptors all come from a human donor with alopecia areata.

The gene calls are TRBV6-5 and TRBJ2-7; TRBD1 might be the D (6 bases). Trimming cost V 6 bases and J 2 bases, with 14 bases left between them. This CDR3 comprises 14 residues. Looked up from germline, CDR1 is MNHEY and CDR2 is SVGAGI. The CDR3 protein is CASRPPGQAYEQYF. The CDR3, as DNA: TGTGCCAGCAGGCCCCCGGGACAAGCCTACGAGCAGTACTTC.

V gene TRBV29-1 combines with J gene TRBJ2-2; 8 bases are shared with TRBD2. Trimming removed 5 bases from V and 4 bases from J; junction bases left unmatched: 6. Germline lookup yields CDR1 SQVTM and CDR2 ANQGSEA. The CDR3 spans 14 residues. For the CDR3, the DNA is TGCAGCGTTCCAAGCGGGAGCGGCACCGGGGAGCTGTTTTTT. This translates into CSVPSGSGTGELFF.

This chain joins TRBV6-1 and TRBJ1-2; possibly TRBD1 for D (6 bases). The CDR3 runs 14 residues. The germline gives CDR1 MNHNS, CDR2 SASEGT. V was pared by 4 bases and J by 3 bases, with 12 bases between. The CDR3 is CASSGDRWDYGYTF. The CDR3 DNA sequence: TGTGCCAGCAGTGGAGACAGGTGGGACTATGGCTACACCTTC.

This clone was counted once. The chain couples TRBV6-5 to TRBJ2-1; D possibly corresponds to TRBD1 (6 bases). CDR1 and CDR2 from the germline V gene are MNHEY and SVGAGI. This CDR3 comprises 14 residues. Trimming pared 7 bases from V and 2 bases from J, leaving 12 bases between. The CDR3 DNA is TGTGCCAGCACCTCGACAGGAACCTACAATGAGCAGTTCTTC. This encodes CASTSTGTYNEQFF.

Only one count was recorded for this clone. The V call is TRBV5-1, the J call TRBJ2-3; D call uncertain. The germline gives CDR1 SGHRS, CDR2 YFSETQ. Trimming shortened V by 3 bases and J by 2 bases, and 10 bases separated the two germline ends. There are 14 residues in the CDR3. CDR3 in DNA: TGCGCCAGCAGCTCCAGGATGCTCACAGATACGCAGTATTTT. This translates into CASSSRMLTDTQYF.

This clone was detected only a few times. The chain joins TRBV6-6 to TRBJ2-3; TRBD2 matches at 8 bases. Germline CDR1 is MNHNY and CDR2 is SVGAGI (reference sequence). The CDR3 has 16 amino acids. V was pared by 6 bases and J by 0 bases, with 8 bases of the junction left unmatched. The CDR3 DNA is TGTGCCAGCAGGCAACGGACTAGCTGGAGCACAGATACGCAGTATTTT. This sequence encodes CASRQRTSWSTDTQYF.

The DNA for the CDR3 is TGTGCCAGCAGCCAAGCCCTGACAGGGATGGGAGGCTACACCTTC. Its translation: CASSQALTGMGGYTF. The rearrangement links TRBV4-2 to TRBJ1-2; TRBD1 aligns across 7 bases. This CDR3 contains 15 residues. Germline-derived CDR1 and CDR2 are LGHNA and YNFKEQ. V lost 1 base and J lost 8; bases outside the gene matches: 10.

This clone has more than one count but fewer than ten. The chain joins TRBV13 to TRBJ2-1; 7 positions match TRBD2. The germline gives CDR1 PRHDT, CDR2 FYEKMQ (reference sequence). CDR3 length equals 15 residues. Losses at the gene ends were 7 bases for V and 4 bases for J; bases not matched to a gene: 10. DNA for the CDR3: TGTGCCAGCAACCTAAGAGGGAGGGATTACAATGAGCAGTTCTTC. Residues: CASNLRGRDYNEQFF.

The genes are TRBV29-1 and TRBJ2-7, with 7 bases lining up with TRBD2. Trimming removed 7 bases from V and 5 bases from J; junction bases left unmatched: 17. The CDR3 is 15 residues long. Germline values: CDR1 SQVTM, CDR2 ANQGSEA. The CDR3 reads CSAGGAGRELNEQYF. The CDR3 DNA sequence: TGCAGCGCCGGTGGGGCGGGGAGGGAGTTGAACGAGCAGTACTTC.

A single count supports this clone. J is TRBJ1-1 and V is TRBV7-2; TRBD1 might be the D (5 bases). V lost 0 bases and J lost 6, with 11 bases in between. Germline CDR1 SGHTA, CDR2 FQGNSA. This CDR3 is built from 14 residues. The DNA of the CDR3 is TGTGCCAGCAGCTTAGCGGGGACTGGAGCTGAAGCTTTCTTT. It encodes CASSLAGTGAEAFF.

The V and J genes are TRBV27 and TRBJ2-2, with 7 bases fitting TRBD1. From germline, CDR1 is MNHEY and CDR2 SMNVEV (reference sequence). V trimming: 5 bases; J trimming: 1 base; junction bases outside the gene matches: 4. This CDR3 has 15 amino acids. CDR3 sequence reads: CASSETGMNTGELFF. The DNA of the CDR3 is TGTGCCAGCAGTGAGACAGGGATGAACACCGGGGAGCTGTTTTTT.

A word on this clone: The sample contains more than one DNA sequence encoding this CDR3. V gene TRBV27 combines with J gene TRBJ1-1; D gene uncertain. The CDR3 extends over 11 amino acids. Between the trimmed V and J ends, which lost 6 bases and 3 bases, there was a span of 5 bases. Per germline, CDR1 MNHEY and CDR2 SMNVEV (reference sequence). The CDR3 protein is CASRSYTEAFF. The CDR3 bases are TGTGCCAGCAGGTCGTACACTGAAGCTTTCTTT.

The chain carries TRBV19 and TRBJ2-7; possibly TRBD2 for D (5 bases). The CDR3 runs 14 residues. V was clipped by 1 base and J by 0 bases, with 7 bases between them. Germline V CDR1 and CDR2: LNHDA, SQIVND (reference sequence). The CDR3 DNA reads TGTGCCAGTAGTATAGGAGGGAACTCCTACGAGCAGTACTTC. Translating it yields CASSIGGNSYEQYF.

This clone was seen only once. The chain joins TRBV4-1 to TRBJ2-1; either TRBD1 or TRBD2 may fit D (6 bases each). The CDR3 is 16 amino acids. Germline CDR1 and CDR2: MGHRA and YSYEKL. V lost 3 bases and J 3 bases, leaving 15 bases between the germline ends. CDR3 in amino acids: CASSQIQGGDYNEQFF. For the CDR3, the DNA is TGCGCCAGCAGCCAGATACAGGGAGGAGACTACAATGAGCAGTTCTTC.

The genes are TRBV19 and TRBJ2-7; possible D gene TRBD1, 6 bases. Deletions cut 3 bases from V and 3 bases from J, with 18 bases between. The length of the CDR3 is 16 residues. CDR1 LNHDA and CDR2 SQIVND come from the germline V gene (reference sequence). CDR3 bases: TGTGCCAGTAGTATTAATATTGCCAGGGGCGACTACGAGCAGTACTTC. This codes for CASSINIARGDYEQYF.

This clone was picked up one time. The CDR3 here is CATSRTSGTELFYEQYF. CDR3 in DNA: TGTGCCACTTCCCGAACCTCCGGGACAGAGCTTTTCTACGAGCAGTACTTC. The chain joins TRBV25-1 to TRBJ2-7; 7 bases are shared with TRBD1. CDR3 length: 17 residues. Germline lookup yields CDR1 MGHDK and CDR2 SYGVNS. Trimming removed 10 bases from V and 3 bases from J; junction bases left unmatched: 21.

This sequence joins TRBV6-6 and TRBJ1-6; no firm D call. V dropped 2 bases and J dropped 6 bases, with 8 bases sitting between them. The CDR3 totals 14 residues. The germline CDR1 and CDR2 sequences are MNHNY and SVGAGI (reference sequence). The CDR3 DNA is TGTGCCAGCAGTTACGGGCCACTTAATTCACCCCTCCACTTT. Encoded protein: CASSYGPLNSPLHF.

With regard to this clone: An end of the junction does not agree with germline; a read error may underlie this. The CDR3 sequence is CVSTPSQDEQYF. DNA for the CDR3: TGTGTCAGCACCCCCTCCCAGGACGAGCAGTACTTC. V gene TRBV11-2 combines with J gene TRBJ2-7; D is undetermined. Per germline, CDR1 SGHAT and CDR2 FQNNGV. The length of the CDR3 is 12 residues.

The chain joins TRBV10-3 to TRBJ2-7, with D hard to call. The CDR3 has 14 amino acids. Germline lookup yields CDR1 ENHRY and CDR2 SYGVKD. V gave up 1 base and J gave up 3 bases, with 10 bases separating them. The CDR3 region has the DNA TGTGCCATCAGTGAGTTCGGGCTAGTCTACGAGCAGTACTTC. It encodes CAISEFGLVYEQYF.

The chain carries TRBV7-2 and TRBJ1-2, with 10 positions matching TRBD1. CDR3 length: 14 amino acids. Germline trimming cut 1 base from V and 7 bases from J; bases unmatched to any gene: 3. Germline V gives CDR1 SGHTA, CDR2 FQGNSA. The CDR3 here is CASSLGGDRGGYTF. CDR3 nucleotide sequence: TGTGCCAGCAGCTTAGGAGGGGACAGGGGTGGCTACACCTTC.

This chain connects TRBV13 to TRBJ1-3; weak D call: TRBD1 (5 bases). CDR1 is PRHDT and CDR2 is FYEKMQ in the germline V gene (reference sequence). Trimming took off 5 bases at V and 2 bases at J, with 16 bases between the two ends. The CDR3 runs to 16 residues. In nucleotides, the CDR3 is TGTGCCAGCAGCCCAACGAGGGGTCCCGCTGGAAACACCATATATTTT. Translating it yields CASSPTRGPAGNTIYF.

The rearrangement uses TRBV7-9 and TRBJ2-2; the match to TRBD2 covers 11 bases. The CDR3 contains 17 residues. CDR1 SEHNR and CDR2 FQNEAQ come from the germline V gene (reference sequence). With 3 bases clipped from V and 0 bases from J, the junction kept 3 bases outside the gene matches. The CDR3 DNA reads TGTGCCAGCAGCTTCGGACTAGCGGGCCCGAACACCGGGGAGCTGTTTTTT. This translates into CASSFGLAGPNTGELFF.

This rearrangement joins TRBV29-1 to TRBJ2-1; 8 bases fit TRBD2. Germline values: CDR1 SQVTM, CDR2 ANQGSEA. The CDR3 covers 16 residues. V dropped 7 bases and J dropped 3; count of bases not matched to a gene: 14. The CDR3 nucleotides read TGCAGCGGCGTGCGAACTAGCGGACCATTCTACAATGAGCAGTTCTTC. This gives the protein CSGVRTSGPFYNEQFF.

V and J are TRBV5-1 and TRBJ2-7, with 7 nucleotides matching TRBD1. This CDR3 is 15 amino acids long. V was pared by 0 bases and J by 4 bases, with 7 bases of the junction left unmatched. Germline V gene sequence: CDR1 SGHRS, CDR2 YFSETQ. In DNA form, the CDR3 reads TGCGCCAGCAGCTTGGCAACAGGGGTTGGTTACGAGCAGTACTTC. It translates to CASSLATGVGYEQYF.

Concerning this clone itself: One junction end disagrees with the germline gene, perhaps due to a read error. The chain combines TRBV30 with TRBJ2-7; 9 bases are shared with TRBD1. The CDR3 contains 15 residues. Per germline, CDR1 GTSNPN and CDR2 SVGIG (reference sequence). CDR3 DNA: TGTGCCTGGAGTCGGGGGACAGGGAGCCCCTATGAGCAGTACTTC. This gives the protein CAWSRGTGSPYEQYF.

This rearrangement joins TRBV10-3 to TRBJ2-3, with 9 bases identical to TRBD2. The V gene's germline CDR1 is ENHRY and CDR2 SYGVKD. With V trimmed by 2 bases and J by 6 bases, 6 bases remained unmatched. The CDR3 runs 15 residues. This CDR3 is CAISEELAGKDTQYF. CDR3 nucleotide sequence: TGTGCCATCAGTGAGGAGCTAGCGGGAAAGGATACGCAGTATTTT.

This rearrangement joins TRBV4-1 to TRBJ1-4; no clear D. The V gene lost 1 base and the J gene lost 12 bases, with 6 bases spanning the gap. CDR1 and CDR2 (germline): MGHRA, YSYEKL. The CDR3 is 11 amino acids. The CDR3 sequence: CASSQVGELFF. In DNA, the CDR3 is TGCGCCAGCAGCCAAGTGGGAGAACTGTTTTTT.